This section outlines one T cell receptor (beta chain) sequence together with its context. Its antigen is not identified. This CDR3 comprises 13 residues. In germline, CDR1 is MNHNS, CDR2 SASEGT. Trimming took 1 base from V and 9 from J, leaving 10 bases between them. The sample belongs to a study of blood T cells in healthy people across ages. Whole-study findings and limits: Conclusively comparing naive with antigen-experienced cells was impossible with unsorted PBMCs. There were more naive CD4+ cells and higher diversity in long-lived donors than in aged donors.

The use of a sample-barcoded 5' primer and a J-beta primer mix characterized a second PCR of about 7 to 12 cycles. Template switching added a 12-random-nucleotide identifier to every cDNA molecule. TCRdb recomputed calls from the 5' RACE reads with MiXCR, one row per CDR3 protein. The sample contains over 600,000 distinct CDR3 sequences, around half of which appear only once. The sequence was obtained from a man older than 75 in good health. Sequenced: blood. This chain connects TRBV6-1 to TRBJ2-1; D call uncertain. CDR3 region: CASSEVTLGEQFF. Here the CDR3 DNA reads TGTGCCAGCAGTGAAGTCACTCTAGGTGAGCAGTTCTTC.